This T cell receptor beta chain derives from a study of blood T cell repertoires in COVID-19. Looking at the study overall: The study drew acute and convalescent COVID-19 samples from the United States, Italy and Spain.

This CDR3 is 16 amino acids long. With 3 bases clipped from V and 0 bases from J, the junction kept 3 bases outside the gene matches. Germline values: CDR1 SEHNR, CDR2 FQNEAQ (reference sequence). Profiled with immunoSEQ multiplex PCR; TCRdb holds only in-frame clones, not every one. Counted here are hundreds of thousands of clones, about 90% occurring once; the ten biggest clones make up more than 1%. The chain combines TRBV7-9 with TRBJ2-3; 10 bases fit TRBD2. The clonotype originates from a woman younger than 45 who had recovered from COVID-19. The sequencing input was PBMCs or T cells enriched from blood (not recorded which). Written as DNA, the CDR3 is TGTGCCAGCAGCTTGGGTAGCGGGGGGAGCACAGATACGCAGTATTTT. It codes for CASSLGSGGSTDTQYF.